One sample yielded the 18 T cell receptor beta chains listed below, sequenced in a study of T cell responses to AZD1222 COVID-19 vaccine. Produced via immunoSEQ multiplex PCR; TCRdb's table is partial and in-frame only. In the table there are about 180,000 clones, about 89% of which are singletons. Sequences were derived from peripheral blood, sampled on day 0 of AZD1222 vaccination. These receptor sequences come from an adult in good health.

This clone was observed a single time. V gene TRBV7-6 combines with J gene TRBJ2-6; no firm D call. In germline, CDR1 is SGHVS, CDR2 FNYEAQ. CDR3 size: 15 residues. With 2 bases removed from V and 2 bases from J, the gap between germline ends came to 7 bases. The CDR3 DNA is TGTGCCAGCAGCTTACGGAACACTGGGGCCAACGTCCTGACTTTC. It yields the protein CASSLRNTGANVLTF.

The genes are TRBV4-2 and TRBJ1-1; 7 bases are a match to TRBD1. The CDR3 runs 15 residues. Germline V lookup: CDR1 LGHNA, CDR2 YNFKEQ. J lost 5 bases, V lost 3 bases, and 9 bases had no gene match. CDR3 sequence (DNA): TGTGCCAGCAGCCACACGCGAGGGGGCGAGACTGAAGCTTTCTTT. Its protein is CASSHTRGGETEAFF.

The V call is TRBV6-5, the J call TRBJ1-2; D not certain. CDR1 is MNHEY and CDR2 is SVGAGI in the germline V gene. V was pared by 5 bases and J by 5 bases, with 12 bases between. This CDR3 spans 13 amino acids. CDR3 region: CASSRPEGYGYTF. Written as DNA, the CDR3 is TGTGCCAGCAGTCGACCCGAAGGGTATGGCTACACCTTC.

The chain combines TRBV7-3 with TRBJ2-2; D is unclear. CDR3 size: 15 residues. Trimming shortened V by 6 bases and J by 4 bases, and 15 bases separated the two germline ends. Germline V gives CDR1 SGHTA, CDR2 FQGTGA. The CDR3 loop is CASSTIPSSTGELFF. For the CDR3, the DNA is TGTGCCAGCAGTACCATCCCTTCGAGCACCGGGGAGCTGTTTTTT. Drawing the rest from reference TRBV7-3 and TRBJ2-2, the complete variable domain is GAGVSQTPSNKVTEKGKYVELRCDPISGHTALYWYRQSLGQGPEFLIYFQGTGAADDSGLPNDRFFAVRPEGSVSTLKIQRTERGDSAVYLCASSTIPSSTGELFFGEGSRLTVL.

V is TRBV30 and J is TRBJ1-6, with D uncertain. V was pared by 1 base and J by 4 bases, with 11 bases between. In germline, CDR1 is GTSNPN, CDR2 SVGIG (reference sequence). The CDR3 runs to 15 residues. The CDR3 DNA reads as TGTGCCTGGAGTGCCACACCCGCTTATAATTCACCCCTCCACTTT. Translating it yields CAWSATPAYNSPLHF.

The gene calls are TRBV28 and TRBJ1-5; maybe TRBD1 (5 bases). This CDR3 spans 13 amino acids. V lost 8 bases and J lost 4, with 12 bases in between. Germline values: CDR1 MDHEN, CDR2 SYDVKM. CDR3 nucleotides: TGTGCCAGCGGGGGAAATGAGAATCAGCCCCAGCATTTT. Translated, it gives CASGGNENQPQHF. Full variable domain (outside the CDR3, taken from reference TRBV28 and TRBJ1-5): DVKVTQSSRYLVKRTGEKVFLECVQDMDHENMFWYRQDPGLGLRLIYFSYDVKMKEKGDIPEGYSVSREKKERFSLILESASTNQTSMYLCASGGNENQPQHFGDGTRLSIL.

The chain combines TRBV16 with TRBJ2-1; the D gene is possibly TRBD1 (5 bases). There are 16 residues in the CDR3. Germline V lookup: CDR1 KGHSY, CDR2 FQNENV. Trimming took off 2 bases at V and 0 bases at J, with 11 bases between the two ends. CDR3 DNA sequence: TGTGCCAGCAGCCAAAAACAGGCCTACTCCTACAATGAGCAGTTCTTC. This translates into CASSQKQAYSYNEQFF. The full variable domain, rest sourced from reference TRBV16 and TRBJ2-1, is GEEVAQTPKHLVRGEGQKAKLYCAPIKGHSYVFWYQQVLKNEFKFLISFQNENVFDETGMPKERFSAKCLPNSPCSLEIQATKLEDSAVYFCASSQKQAYSYNEQFFGPGTRLTVL.

This sequence joins TRBV5-6 and TRBJ2-1, with 9 bases identical to TRBD2. This CDR3 comprises 16 residues. Germline CDR1 is SGHDT and CDR2 is YYEEEE. V was pared by 4 bases and J by 4 bases, with 9 bases of the junction left unmatched. CDR3 in amino acids: CASSLLAGVGYNEQFF. The CDR3 coding sequence is TGTGCCAGCAGCCTCTTAGCGGGGGTGGGATACAATGAGCAGTTCTTC.

This chain links TRBV28 with TRBJ1-3, with 9 bases that match TRBD1. The CDR3 has 17 residues. Losses at the gene ends were 4 bases for V and 4 bases for J; bases not matched to a gene: 11. The germline V gene encodes CDR1 MDHEN and CDR2 SYDVKM. The CDR3 nucleotides are TGTGCCAGCAGTTCCGTATCCGGACAGGGGTACGGAAACACCATATATTTT. Translated, it gives CASSSVSGQGYGNTIYF.

This chain uses TRBV11-2 with TRBJ2-7; 9 nucleotides line up with TRBD2. Germline CDR1 SGHAT, CDR2 FQNNGV. CDR3 length: 14 amino acids. The J segment lost 2 bases and the V segment lost 5 bases, leaving 4 bases of the junction unmatched. The CDR3 here is CASSQTSGPYEQYF. The CDR3 nucleotides are TGTGCCAGCAGCCAGACTAGCGGACCCTACGAGCAGTACTTC.

V is TRBV24-1 and J is TRBJ2-5; D is possibly TRBD2 (6 bases). Germline values: CDR1 KGHDR, CDR2 SFDVKD. This CDR3 is 14 amino acids long. Trimming took off 5 bases at V and 4 bases at J, with 13 bases between the two ends. The CDR3 DNA sequence: TGTGCCACCAGTGGCTTTGGAGGGCGAGAGACCCAGTACTTC. Its protein product is CATSGFGGRETQYF.

On this clone itself: An end of the junction differs from the germline gene, which may be a read error. The rearrangement joins TRBV7-2 to TRBJ2-3, with 7 bases aligning to TRBD2. Germline V gene lookup returns CDR1 SGHTA and CDR2 FQGNSA. This CDR3 has 15 residues. The CDR3 protein is CASSLLGGRADTQYF. The CDR3 DNA is TGTGCTAGCAGCCTCCTCGGCGGGAGAGCAGATACGCAGTATTTT.

The chain employs TRBV11-2 and TRBJ1-2; D is ambiguous. The V end lost 1 base, the J end lost 0 bases, and 9 bases lay between the germline ends. Germline V gives CDR1 SGHAT, CDR2 FQNNGV. The CDR3 spans 15 residues. The chain's CDR3 is CASSLVVQPNYGYTF. Written as DNA, the CDR3 is TGTGCCAGCAGCTTAGTAGTCCAACCTAACTATGGCTACACCTTC.

This clone appeared a few times. Within the sample, other DNA sequences also encode this same CDR3. The V gene is TRBV11-3, the J gene TRBJ1-3; TRBD1 aligns across 9 bases. Germline CDR1 and CDR2: SGHNT and YENEEA. V was pared by 5 bases and J by 4 bases, with 6 bases of the junction left unmatched. This CDR3 region has 15 residues. CDR3 nucleotide sequence: TGTGCCAGCAGCCCCGGACAGGGGCCCGGAAACACCATATATTTT. This encodes CASSPGQGPGNTIYF.

The gene calls are TRBV6-5 and TRBJ2-1; TRBD1 matches 11 bases. Germline CDR1 MNHEY, CDR2 SVGAGI. This CDR3 is 15 amino acids long. J was trimmed by 6 bases and V by 2 bases; bases with no gene match: 3. CDR3 in DNA: TGTGCCAGCAGTTACCCCGGGACAGGGGGCAATGAGCAGTTCTTC. It encodes CASSYPGTGGNEQFF.

About this clone: Relative to the germline gene, one junction end is altered; a read error may explain this. The chain recombines TRBV15 with TRBJ1-4; TRBD1 agrees at 8 bases. Germline CDR1 and CDR2: LNHNV and YYDKDF (reference sequence). This CDR3 is 17 amino acids long. The CDR3 protein is CATSRNQGARGAGRFVF. The CDR3 nucleotides read TGTGCCACCAGCAGAAATCAGGGGGCCCGAGGCGCAGGAAGGTTTGTTTTT.

This chain's CDR3 is CASAWQFNEKLFF. CDR3 DNA sequence: TGTGCCAGTGCGTGGCAGTTTAATGAAAAACTGTTTTTT. The chain links TRBV19 to TRBJ1-4; no definite D call. The CDR3 totals 13 residues. Trimming left V 8 bases short and J 4 bases short, with 11 bases between. Germline-derived CDR1 and CDR2 are LNHDA and SQIVND (reference sequence).

This chain joins TRBV30 and TRBJ2-7; TRBD1 matches at 11 bases. The trim removed 7 bases at V and 4 bases at J, leaving 9 bases unmatched. Germline-derived CDR1 and CDR2 are GTSNPN and SVGIG (reference sequence). This CDR3 has 14 amino acids. The CDR3 DNA follows: TGTGCCTATACCGGGACAGGGGGGTTTTACGAGCAGTACTTC. Translating it yields CAYTGTGGFYEQYF.